The entry below gives a single TCR beta chain sequence along with its context. The antigen is not known. This sample was included in a study of T cell responses to AZD1222 COVID-19 vaccine. Study-level results: Close to half of all spike-specific TCRs reportedly target regions of the variants that are unmutated.

Germline V gene data show CDR1 as MNHEY and CDR2 as SMNVEV (reference sequence). The CDR3 extends over 16 amino acids. Between the trimmed V and J ends, which lost 4 bases and 2 bases, there was a span of 15 bases. The data were produced by immunoSEQ multiplex PCR, yet TCRdb's version contains in-frame clones alone and is incomplete. The sample has roughly 110,000 clones, roughly nine tenths seen once. The rearrangement uses TRBV27 and TRBJ2-1, with D possibly being TRBD2 (6 bases). The source of this sequence is an adult in good health. The sequencing here drew on peripheral blood, taken on day 0 of AZD1222 vaccination. CDR3 region: CASSSGGERTYNEQFF. The DNA of the CDR3 is TGTGCCAGCAGTTCTGGAGGGGAGAGGACCTACAATGAGCAGTTCTTC.